These 27 T cell receptor beta chains share one sample of origin, sequenced in a study of blood T cell repertoires in COVID-19. Measured with immunoSEQ multiplex PCR; TCRdb has only the in-frame clones, and not every one. The data hold some 31,000 clones, with over 70% observed a single time. Sequenced: peripheral blood. All receptors derive from a man between 70 and 80 years old with COVID-19, enrolled during active disease.

The chain recombines TRBV9 with TRBJ1-1; D is ambiguous. This CDR3 spans 16 amino acids. CDR1 is SGDLS, CDR2 YYNGEE, per germline. V lost 3 bases to trimming and J lost 2 bases, with 17 bases between them. The CDR3 coding sequence is TGTGCCAGCAGCGCCGCGGCGGGTTTCTACAACACTGAAGCTTTCTTT. Translating gives CASSAAAGFYNTEAFF.

The chain is built from TRBV5-3 and TRBJ1-2; no clear D. TRBV5-3 is treated as an ORF (open reading frame) with a function not yet certain. V was pared by 0 bases and J by 4 bases, with 13 bases between. The CDR3 is 15 amino acids. The CDR3 bases are TGTGCCAGAAGCTTGGGCGGGAAGGAACCCTATGGCTACACCTTC. Amino acids: CARSLGGKEPYGYTF.

This chain connects TRBV28 to TRBJ2-1, with 9 bases fitting TRBD1. Looked up from germline, CDR1 is MDHEN and CDR2 is SYDVKM. V shed 4 bases and J 1 base; nucleotides not matched to a gene: 2. This CDR3 is built from 15 residues. The DNA for the CDR3 is TGTGCCAGCAGTTACGACAGGGGGTCCTACAATGAGCAGTTCTTC. It encodes CASSYDRGSYNEQFF.

This sequence joins TRBV23-1 and TRBJ2-3, with TRBD2 identical over 15 bases. TRBV23-1 is identified as an open reading frame with a role that is uncertain. The junction had 5 bases not matched to a gene; V was cut back by 3 bases and J by 4 bases. There are 17 residues in the CDR3. CDR3 region: CASSHCRTSGRADTQYF. The CDR3 bases are TGCGCCAGCAGTCATTGTAGGACTAGCGGGAGGGCAGATACGCAGTATTTT.

The genes are TRBV6-5 and TRBJ2-1, with 7 positions matching TRBD2. Germline-derived CDR1 and CDR2 are MNHEY and SVGAGI. The length of the CDR3 is 15 residues. Trimming at V came to 5 bases and at J to 8 bases, leaving 12 bases not matched to a gene. The CDR3 nucleotides are TGTGCCAGCAGTACCTCCCGGGGGGTAGGCTATGAGCAGTTCTTC. As protein: CASSTSRGVGYEQFF.

In its sample, this clone was seen a few times. The rearrangement joins TRBV27 to TRBJ1-2; D is unclear. Deletions cut 5 bases from V and 0 bases from J, with 7 bases between. The CDR3 is made up of 13 amino acids. CDR1 and CDR2 (germline): MNHEY, SMNVEV (reference sequence). The CDR3 region has the DNA TGTGCCAGCAGTATTAGTTCTAACTATGGCTACACCTTC. It is translated as CASSISSNYGYTF.

The rearrangement uses TRBV19 and TRBJ1-5; D gene uncertain. CDR3 length: 16 residues. The V end was cut by 3 bases, the J end by 0 bases, with 12 bases between. CDR1 is LNHDA and CDR2 is SQIVND in the germline V gene (reference sequence). The DNA for the CDR3 is TGTGCCAGTAGTATCACCCTTCGGGGTAGCAATCAGCCCCAGCATTTT. This sequence encodes CASSITLRGSNQPQHF.

This chain joins TRBV7-9 and TRBJ2-3; the D gene is possibly TRBD2 (5 bases). From germline, CDR1 is SEHNR and CDR2 FQNEAQ (reference sequence). Trimming took off 4 bases at V and 2 bases at J, with 19 bases between the two ends. This CDR3 has 17 residues. The CDR3 nucleotides read TGTGCCAGCAGCTCTACCCCAGGTGGAGGTTCCACAGATACGCAGTATTTT. Translating it yields CASSSTPGGGSTDTQYF.

The chain is built from TRBV21-1 and TRBJ1-1; TRBD1, the table's D call, was not compared with the DNA. TRBV21-1 is reported as a pseudogene. The CDR3 contains 18 residues. CDR3 amino acids: CASSKENRVRIWNTEAFF. Written as DNA, the CDR3 is TGTGCCAGCAGCAAAGAGAACAGGGTAAGGATTTGGAACACTGAAGCTTTCTTT.

The chain recombines TRBV7-2 with TRBJ1-2, with D possibly TRBD1 on 6 matching bases. This CDR3 comprises 14 residues. Trimming shortened V by 2 bases and J by 5 bases, and 12 bases separated the two germline ends. The germline gives CDR1 SGHTA, CDR2 FQGNSA. The CDR3: CASSLTGQGYGYTF. CDR3 coding DNA: TGTGCCAGCAGCTTAACGGGACAAGGATATGGCTACACCTTC.

The gene calls are TRBV4-2 and TRBJ1-5; D remains unclear. Germline V gives CDR1 LGHNA, CDR2 YNFKEQ. The CDR3 consists of 17 residues. V was pared by 0 bases and J by 1 base, with 13 bases between. CDR3 loop: CASSQEGGLGSNQPQHF. The DNA for the CDR3 is TGTGCCAGCAGCCAAGAGGGAGGCTTGGGGAGCAATCAGCCCCAGCATTTT.

This clone was counted a single time. The chain employs TRBV3-1 (or the pseudogene TRBV3-2) and TRBJ1-5, with D possibly matching TRBD1 (6 bases). Germline CDR1 is LGHDT and CDR2 is YNNKEL (reference sequence). Trimming removed 1 base from V and 5 bases from J, with 6 bases in between. The CDR3 loop spans 13 amino acids. The CDR3 nucleotides are TGTGCCAGCAGCCAAGCAGGGGATCAGCCCCAGCATTTT. Translated, it gives CASSQAGDQPQHF.

The V and J genes are TRBV6-5 and TRBJ2-4, with D possibly matching TRBD2 (5 bases). CDR3 length: 14 amino acids. Looked up from germline, CDR1 is MNHEY and CDR2 is SVGAGI. V lost 6 bases, J lost 0 bases, and 9 bases lay in between. CDR3 protein: CASSPSGAKNIQYF. The CDR3 nucleotides are TGTGCCAGCAGCCCGAGCGGAGCCAAAAACATTCAGTACTTC.

This chain joins TRBV3-1 (or the pseudogene TRBV3-2) and TRBJ2-7, with no clear D. This CDR3 has 13 amino acids. Trimming took 5 bases from V and 4 from J, leaving 12 bases between them. Germline CDR1 and CDR2: LGHDT and YNNKEL (reference sequence). In nucleotides, the CDR3 is TGTGCCAGCAGCAATCCCCCAGGTTACGAGCAGTACTTC. Amino acid sequence: CASSNPPGYEQYF.

A few counts support this clone. V is TRBV7-3 and J is TRBJ1-1, with unresolved D. Trimming left V 5 bases short and J 6 bases short, with 16 bases between. This CDR3 contains 14 residues. Looked up from germline, CDR1 is SGHTA and CDR2 is FQGTGA. Here the CDR3 DNA reads TGTGCCAGCAGCCCCAGTTCCGGGAATGCTGAAGCTTTCTTT. Translated: CASSPSSGNAEAFF.

This chain joins TRBV3-1 (or the pseudogene TRBV3-2) and TRBJ1-2; maybe TRBD1 (6 bases). Germline assignment: CDR1 LGHDT and CDR2 YNNKEL (reference sequence). Trimming stripped 5 bases from V and 4 bases from J, with 20 bases between. The CDR3 is 16 residues long. The chain's CDR3 is CASSYGTTGAGYGYTF. The CDR3 DNA follows: TGTGCCAGCAGCTATGGGACAACCGGTGCGGGCTATGGCTACACCTTC.

V usage is TRBV7-2 and J usage is TRBJ2-7, with 9 positions matching TRBD1. There are 13 residues in the CDR3. Germline CDR1 SGHTA, CDR2 FQGNSA. J was trimmed by 8 bases and V by 4 bases; bases with no gene match: 6. CDR3 sequence reads: CASSSGTGLQQYF. The CDR3 bases are TGTGCCAGCAGCTCCGGGACAGGGCTTCAGCAGTACTTC. The full variable domain, completed using reference TRBV7-2 and TRBJ2-7, is GAGVSQSPSNKVTEKGKDVELRCDPISGHTALYWYRQSLGQGLEFLIYFQGNSAPDKSGLPSDRFSAERTGGSVSTLTIQRTQQEDSAVYLCASSSGTGLQQYFGPGTRLTVT.

This clone appeared a few times. The V and J genes are TRBV7-2 and TRBJ1-1, with TRBD1 identical over 7 bases. V was clipped by 5 bases and J by 11 bases; unmatched bases: 14. This CDR3 region has 14 residues. Germline lookup yields CDR1 SGHTA and CDR2 FQGNSA. The CDR3 loop reads CASSPGTVGMSAFF. CDR3 sequence (DNA): TGTGCCAGCAGCCCCGGGACAGTGGGCATGTCCGCTTTCTTT.

This chain connects TRBV4-3 to TRBJ2-7; 11 bases are shared with TRBD2. The CDR3 consists of 15 residues. With 4 bases clipped from V and 6 bases from J, the junction kept 8 bases outside the gene matches. From germline, CDR1 is LGHNA and CDR2 YSLEER. The CDR3 protein is CASSPGRLAGGEQYF. CDR3 sequence (DNA): TGCGCCAGCAGCCCCGGGCGGCTAGCGGGAGGCGAGCAGTACTTC.

This rearrangement joins TRBV9 to TRBJ2-2, with TRBD2 matching 10 bases. This CDR3 comprises 16 residues. Germline V gene sequence: CDR1 SGDLS, CDR2 YYNGEE. J was trimmed by 4 bases and V by 3 bases; bases with no gene match: 6. CDR3 coding DNA: TGTGCCAGCAGCGCCTCCGAGCGGGAGGGCACCGGGGAGCTGTTTTTT. Its translation: CASSASEREGTGELFF.

This rearrangement joins TRBV28 to TRBJ1-5, with D maybe TRBD1 (6 bases). Trimming removed 1 base from V and 4 bases from J, with 11 bases in between. The CDR3 sequence is 15 residues long. The germline CDR1 and CDR2 sequences are MDHEN and SYDVKM. The CDR3 loop reads CASSLLQGWNQPQHF. The DNA of the CDR3 is TGTGCCAGCAGTTTATTACAGGGTTGGAATCAGCCCCAGCATTTT.

The CDR3 coding sequence is TGTGCCAGCAGTTTATGGGGGGTCAATCAGCCCCAGCATTTT. Protein product: CASSLWGVNQPQHF. This chain connects TRBV27 to TRBJ1-5, with D possibly being TRBD1 (5 bases). The CDR3 loop spans 14 amino acids. Trimming shortened V by 1 base and J by 3 bases, and 7 bases separated the two germline ends. CDR1 and CDR2 (germline): MNHEY, SMNVEV (reference sequence).

The V and J genes are TRBV2 and TRBJ2-2; D is possibly TRBD2 (5 bases). Deletions cut 5 bases from V and 2 bases from J, with 12 bases between. There are 15 residues in the CDR3. CDR1 SNHLY and CDR2 FYNNEI come from the germline V gene. The CDR3 DNA is TGTGCCAGCAGTACCTCTCGGGGAAACACCGGGGAGCTGTTTTTT. Translating gives CASSTSRGNTGELFF.

V and J are TRBV28 and TRBJ1-5; TRBD1 aligns across 9 bases. The CDR3 is 13 amino acids. Germline assignment: CDR1 MDHEN and CDR2 SYDVKM. V was pared by 7 bases and J by 5 bases, with 3 bases of the junction left unmatched. CDR3 sequence (DNA): TGTGCCAGCACGTACAGGGGGCATCAGCCCCAGCATTTT. It yields the protein CASTYRGHQPQHF.

This clone appeared a few times. V usage is TRBV11-2 and J usage is TRBJ1-5, with a possible D match to TRBD1 (6 bases). This CDR3 has 13 residues. The ends were cut back, 5 bases at V and 12 bases at J, with 17 bases in the middle. From germline, CDR1 is SGHAT and CDR2 FQNNGV. The CDR3 loop reads CASSPLQGMVQHF. DNA of the CDR3: TGTGCCAGCAGCCCTCTACAGGGCATGGTCCAGCATTTT.

This chain links TRBV6-5 with TRBJ1-2; 8 nucleotides match TRBD1. Trimming removed 6 bases from V and 4 bases from J; junction bases left unmatched: 7. Per the germline V gene, CDR1 is MNHEY and CDR2 is SVGAGI. The CDR3 has 14 residues. For the CDR3, the DNA is TGTGCCAGCAGGCAGGGGGCGCGGGTCTATGGCTACACCTTC. Its protein product is CASRQGARVYGYTF.

This clone has more than one count but fewer than ten. Written as DNA, the CDR3 is TGTGCCAGCAGTTTCCCTACCACAGGGATCAACACTGAAGCTTTCTTT. Amino acids: CASSFPTTGINTEAFF. The genes are TRBV28 and TRBJ1-1; the D gene is possibly TRBD1 (6 bases). The CDR3 extends over 16 amino acids. V lost 3 bases and J lost 2, with 16 bases in between. CDR1 and CDR2 from the germline V gene are MDHEN and SYDVKM.